This TCR beta chain was obtained from a study of blood T cell repertoires in COVID-19. Study details: Sources were T cells, B-cell-depleted T cells, or PBMCs; the material itself was cDNA or gDNA.

The V and J ends lost 6 bases and 4 bases respectively, with 15 bases between them. This CDR3 is built from 14 residues. In germline, CDR1 is SNHLY, CDR2 FYNNEI. Original processing methods: Reference gene primer amplification in the assay estimated nucleated cell counts. Clones were read by immunoSEQ multiplex PCR, and TCRdb kept only the in-frame ones, dropping some. Clonal size and the V and J genes are those of that table, whereas D and trimming came from the DNA. The sample has roughly 80,000 clones; roughly 73% are singletons. The chain joins TRBV2 to TRBJ2-5; D is perhaps TRBD2 (5 bases). Sequencing used peripheral blood. This TCR came from a human donor in a cohort sampled during active COVID-19. The CDR3 nucleotides read TGTGCCAGCAGAGAAACTAGGCCCCCAGAGACCCAGTACTTC. It specifies CASRETRPPETQYF.